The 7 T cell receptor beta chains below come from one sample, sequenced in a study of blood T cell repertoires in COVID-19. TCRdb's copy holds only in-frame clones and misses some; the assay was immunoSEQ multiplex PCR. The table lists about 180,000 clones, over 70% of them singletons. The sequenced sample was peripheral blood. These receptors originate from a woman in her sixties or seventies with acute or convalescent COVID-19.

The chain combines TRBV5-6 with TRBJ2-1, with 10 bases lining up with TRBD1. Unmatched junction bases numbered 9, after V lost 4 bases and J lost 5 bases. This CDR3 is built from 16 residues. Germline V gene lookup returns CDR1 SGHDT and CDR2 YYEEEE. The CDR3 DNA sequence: TGTGCCAGCAGCCTATATCGACAGGGGGCCAACAATGAGCAGTTCTTC. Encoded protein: CASSLYRQGANNEQFF.

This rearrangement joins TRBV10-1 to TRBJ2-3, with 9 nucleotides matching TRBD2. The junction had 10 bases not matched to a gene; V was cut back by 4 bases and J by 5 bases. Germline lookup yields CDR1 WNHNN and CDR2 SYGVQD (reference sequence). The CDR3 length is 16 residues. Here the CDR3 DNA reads TGCGCCAGCAGTGCCTATAGCGGGGGCCTTGGAGATACGCAGTATTTT. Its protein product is CASSAYSGGLGDTQYF.

This CDR3 reads CASSLDQDQPQHF. The CDR3 nucleotides read TGTGCCAGCAGCTTAGACCAGGATCAGCCCCAGCATTTT. The V and J genes are TRBV7-9 and TRBJ1-5, with D hard to call. The CDR3 is made up of 13 amino acids. Trimming removed 1 base at V and 5 bases at J, with 6 bases between. Germline lookup yields CDR1 SEHNR and CDR2 FQNEAQ (reference sequence).

CDR3 sequence (DNA): TGTGCCAGCAGCGAACGAGGACAGCTCAATCAGCCCCAGCATTTT. It codes for CASSERGQLNQPQHF. The V and J genes are TRBV7-2 and TRBJ1-5, with D possibly being TRBD1 (6 bases). The CDR3 length is 15 residues. Germline CDR1 is SGHTA and CDR2 is FQGNSA. V was shortened by 5 bases and J by 3 bases, with 14 bases between the two germline ends.

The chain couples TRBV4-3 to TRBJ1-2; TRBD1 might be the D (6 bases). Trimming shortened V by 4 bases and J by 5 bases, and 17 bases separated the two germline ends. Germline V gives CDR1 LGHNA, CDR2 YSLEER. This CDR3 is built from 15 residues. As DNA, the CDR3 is TGCGCCAGCAGCCGCACGACCGCAGGGGAATATGGCTACACCTTC. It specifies CASSRTTAGEYGYTF.

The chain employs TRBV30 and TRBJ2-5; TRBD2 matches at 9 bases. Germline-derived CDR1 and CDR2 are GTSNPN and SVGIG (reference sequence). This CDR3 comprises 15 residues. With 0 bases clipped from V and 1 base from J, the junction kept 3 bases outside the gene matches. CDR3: CAWSVRGGSQETQYF. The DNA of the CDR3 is TGTGCCTGGAGTGTGCGGGGGGGGAGCCAAGAGACCCAGTACTTC. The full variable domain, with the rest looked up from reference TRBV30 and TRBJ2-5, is SQTIHQWPATLVQPVGSPLSLECTVEGTSNPNLYWYRQAAGRGLQLLFYSVGIGQISSEVPQNLSASRPQDRQFILSSKKLLLSDSGFYLCAWSVRGGSQETQYFGPGTRLLVL.

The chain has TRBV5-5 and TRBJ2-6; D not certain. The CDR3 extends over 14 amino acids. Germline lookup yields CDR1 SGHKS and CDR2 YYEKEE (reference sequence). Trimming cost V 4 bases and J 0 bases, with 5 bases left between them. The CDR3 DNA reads TGTGCCAGCAGCCTGAGCTCTGGGGCCAACGTCCTGACTTTC. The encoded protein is CASSLSSGANVLTF.